The 14 T cell receptor beta chains listed next were all sequenced from one sample in a study of post-analysis software for immune sequencing data. Points from the study as a whole: Included in a set of about 5 TRBV segments more frequent in patients than controls were TRBV5-6, TRBV5-1 and TRBV20-1.

Built from TCR beta cDNA, the libraries had unique molecular identifiers in them. One entry per CDR3 protein results from TCRdb running MiXCR on the PCR reads. Among 650,000 to 850,000 distinct CDR3 sequences listed, roughly 50% were seen once. These receptors' targets are unknown. Material: blood. These receptors were taken from a girl aged 5 to 17 with multiple sclerosis.

This clonotype has a handful of counts. The chain has TRBV18 and TRBJ2-4; no clear D gene. Germline lookup yields CDR1 KGHSH and CDR2 LQKENI. CDR3 length equals 14 residues. Deletions cut 0 bases from V and 7 bases from J, with 10 bases between. The CDR3, as DNA: TGTGCCAGCTCACCACCCGAGGTGCGGAACATTCAGTACTTC. As protein: CASSPPEVRNIQYF.

The gene calls are TRBV27 and TRBJ2-7, with D possibly matching TRBD1 (5 bases). With 6 bases removed from V and 0 bases from J, the gap between germline ends came to 18 bases. CDR1 MNHEY and CDR2 SMNVEV come from the germline V gene (reference sequence). The CDR3 is made up of 16 amino acids. CDR3 sequence (DNA): TGTGCCAGCAGAGCAGCTAGGGGCCTGAACTCCTACGAGCAGTACTTC. This codes for CASRAARGLNSYEQYF.

This clonotype has only a few counts. The chain recombines TRBV29-1 with TRBJ2-5, with 13 bases matching TRBD2. Losses at the gene ends were 4 bases for V and 5 bases for J; bases not matched to a gene: 7. The V gene's germline CDR1 is SQVTM and CDR2 ANQGSEA. This CDR3 comprises 15 residues. CDR3 region: CSVVLLAGGIETQYF. CDR3 DNA: TGCAGCGTTGTCCTACTAGCGGGGGGGATTGAGACCCAGTACTTC. Full variable domain (missing parts from reference TRBV29-1 and TRBJ2-5): SAVISQKPSRDICQRGTSLTIQCQVDSQVTMMFWYRQQPGQSLTLIATANQGSEATYESGFVIDKFPISRPNLTFSTLTVSNMSPEDSSIYLCSVVLLAGGIETQYFGPGTRLLVL.

This clonotype was picked up a small number of times. The chain joins TRBV20-1 to TRBJ2-3; 7 bases align to TRBD2. Trimming took 3 bases from V and 11 from J; bases not matched to a gene: 17. Germline assignment: CDR1 DFQATT and CDR2 SNEGSKA (reference sequence). The CDR3 extends over 15 amino acids. The CDR3 protein is CSASPTSAGGVGQYF. CDR3 sequence (DNA): TGCAGTGCTAGCCCCACTAGCGCCGGAGGAGTAGGGCAGTATTTT.

The chain employs TRBV12-5 and TRBJ2-1, with 12 bases lining up with TRBD2. The CDR3 length is 16 residues. Germline V gives CDR1 LGHNT, CDR2 FRNRAP. V gave up 5 bases and J gave up 11 bases; unmatched junction bases: 13. In DNA, the CDR3 is TGTGCTAGTGGTCCCCCGACTAGCGGGAGAGGCGCTAAGCAGTTCTTC. Protein: CASGPPTSGRGAKQFF.

CDR3: CASSRGLAETDTQYF. In nucleotides, the CDR3 is TGTGCCAGCAGTCGGGGACTAGCGGAAACAGATACGCAGTATTTT. V is TRBV6-4 and J is TRBJ2-3; 11 bases line up with TRBD2. The CDR3 is 15 amino acids. The germline V gene has CDR1 MRHNA and CDR2 SNTAGT. Trimming took 5 bases from V and 3 from J; bases not matched to a gene: 4.

J is TRBJ2-3 and V is TRBV9; perhaps TRBD2 as D (5 bases). V lost 3 bases and J 2 bases, leaving 10 bases between the germline ends. This CDR3 has 14 amino acids. Germline lookup yields CDR1 SGDLS and CDR2 YYNGEE. The CDR3 nucleotides read TGTGCCAGCAGCGCGTCTAGCTTCACAGATACGCAGTATTTT. The encoded protein is CASSASSFTDTQYF.

The chain recombines TRBV5-5 with TRBJ1-2; TRBD1 is a possible D gene (5 bases). Between the trimmed V and J ends, which lost 3 bases and 10 bases, there was a span of 16 bases. Germline V gene sequence: CDR1 SGHKS, CDR2 YYEKEE (reference sequence). CDR3 size: 13 residues. The CDR3 nucleotides are TGTGCCAGCAGCTCGGAAGTTTGGGACGTCTACACCTTC. Translation: CASSSEVWDVYTF.

The chain has TRBV6-8 and TRBJ2-7, with no clear D. V shed 2 bases and J shed 3 bases, with 14 bases lying between them. Germline CDR1 is MNHGY and CDR2 is SAAAGT. This CDR3 is 15 amino acids long. The CDR3 coding sequence is TGTGCCAGCAGTTACCCTTCCCGGGCCCACTACGAGCAGTACTTC. Amino acids: CASSYPSRAHYEQYF.

This chain connects TRBV7-9 to TRBJ2-5, with 7 bases lining up with TRBD2. The J call is in doubt because the DNA end fits TRBJ2-7 better. This CDR3 contains 14 residues. Looked up from germline, CDR1 is SEHNR and CDR2 is FQNEAQ (reference sequence). The CDR3 sequence: CASSPASGNYEQYF. DNA for the CDR3: TGTGCCAGCAGCCCGGCTAGCGGAAACTACGAGCAGTACTTC.

This clonotype was recorded only once. This chain uses TRBV29-1 with TRBJ1-5, with 8 nucleotides matching TRBD1. J gave up 3 bases and V 4 bases, and 8 bases lay outside the gene matches. Germline V gene sequence: CDR1 SQVTM, CDR2 ANQGSEA. This CDR3 comprises 15 residues. The CDR3 loop reads CSVGMGQAYNQPQHF. As DNA, the CDR3 is TGCAGCGTTGGAATGGGACAGGCCTACAATCAGCCCCAGCATTTT.

The CDR3 region is CASSLRGVLGNEQFF. DNA of the CDR3: TGTGCCAGCAGCTTACGGGGGGTTCTGGGCAATGAGCAGTTCTTC. The chain combines TRBV5-6 with TRBJ2-1; TRBD2 matches 7 bases. The length of the CDR3 is 15 residues. Germline CDR1 is SGHDT and CDR2 is YYEEEE. Unmatched junction bases numbered 8, after V lost 2 bases and J lost 6 bases.

This chain uses TRBV6-6 with TRBJ1-2, with a tentative D call TRBD1 (6 bases). Germline CDR1 MNHNY, CDR2 SVGAGI (reference sequence). With 5 bases removed from V and 5 bases from J, the gap between germline ends came to 18 bases. The CDR3 totals 15 residues. The CDR3 protein is CASSQTGLSLYGYTF. The CDR3 bases are TGTGCCAGCAGTCAAACAGGGTTGTCGCTTTATGGCTACACCTTC.

This clonotype was detected a few times. This chain connects TRBV20-1 to TRBJ2-3; D is possibly TRBD2 (6 bases). Germline loops: CDR1 DFQATT, CDR2 SNEGSKA (reference sequence). V dropped 1 base and J dropped 4 bases, with 12 bases sitting between them. This CDR3 contains 14 residues. CDR3 amino acids: CSARVGSIADTQYF. The CDR3 DNA sequence: TGCAGTGCTAGAGTCGGGAGTATCGCAGATACGCAGTATTTT.